This TCR beta chain was sequenced in a study of blood T cell repertoires in COVID-19. Study background: Acute and convalescent COVID-19 specimens originated in the United States, Italy and Spain. Sources were T cells, B-cell-depleted T cells, or PBMCs; the material itself was cDNA or gDNA.

CDR3 length equals 13 residues. The ends lost 6 bases at V and 4 bases at J; junction bases unmatched: 3. CDR1 and CDR2 (germline): MNHEY, SVGEGT. How the authors handled the data: Counts of nucleated cells, estimated from reference gene primer amplification, were obtained. The method was immunoSEQ multiplex PCR; TCRdb's version includes in-frame clones alone and lacks a portion of them. The V and J calls and clone size are taken from that table; D and trimming were inferred from the DNA. Of about 50,000 clones in the sample, roughly 90% were seen once. The chain combines TRBV6-2 or TRBV6-3 with TRBJ2-5, with 9 positions matching TRBD2. The clonotype originates from a woman of 80 years or more with acute or convalescent COVID-19. Sequencing was performed on peripheral blood. CDR3 protein: CASSSGRPETQYF. CDR3 nucleotides: TGTGCCAGCAGCAGCGGGAGGCCAGAGACCCAGTACTTC.